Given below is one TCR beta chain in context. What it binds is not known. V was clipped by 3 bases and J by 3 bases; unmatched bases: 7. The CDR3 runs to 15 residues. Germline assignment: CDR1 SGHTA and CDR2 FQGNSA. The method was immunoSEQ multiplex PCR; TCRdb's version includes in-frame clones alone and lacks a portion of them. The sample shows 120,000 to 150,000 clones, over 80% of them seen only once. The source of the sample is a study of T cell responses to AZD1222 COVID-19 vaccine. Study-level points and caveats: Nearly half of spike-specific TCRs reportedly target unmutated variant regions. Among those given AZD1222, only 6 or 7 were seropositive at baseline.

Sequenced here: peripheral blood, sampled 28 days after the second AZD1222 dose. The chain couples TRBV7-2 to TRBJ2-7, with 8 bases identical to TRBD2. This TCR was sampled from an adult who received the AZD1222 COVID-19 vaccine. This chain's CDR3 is CASSFITGGRYEQYF. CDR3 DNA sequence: TGTGCCAGCAGCTTTATCACGGGAGGGCGCTACGAGCAGTACTTC.